The text below deals with one T cell receptor (beta chain). CDR3 length: 15 residues. The V gene's germline CDR1 is MNHEY and CDR2 SVGEGT. J lost 4 bases, V lost 5 bases, and 4 bases had no gene match. These data come from a study of blood T cell repertoires in COVID-19. Profiling relied on immunoSEQ multiplex PCR, and the TCRdb table lists in-frame clones only, not all of them. The repertoire has about 120,000 clones, 70% to 85% of them found once; the top ten carry roughly 4.3%. The chain carries TRBV6-2 or TRBV6-3 and TRBJ2-2; TRBD1 matches 10 bases. This TCR was recovered from a woman in her sixties or seventies with acute or convalescent COVID-19. Sequenced input: peripheral blood. In DNA, the CDR3 is TGTGCCAGCAGTGACAGGGGGCCGGGCACCGGGGAGCTGTTTTTT. It is translated as CASSDRGPGTGELFF.